This T cell receptor (beta chain) was sequenced in a study of read filtering for tumor transcriptome and immune sequencing. At the level of the study: The cohort had about 16 men and 14 to 15 women aged about 40 to 90, mean around 63 years. Transcriptome libraries were built from DNase-treated RNA.

Study-level findings and limits: IR-seq and RNA-seq agreed better without single-read clonotypes. This fraction held mixed bone marrow immune cells after CD138-negative sorting.

With 2 bases removed from V and 0 bases from J, the gap between germline ends came to 9 bases. The CDR3 is made up of 15 amino acids. Germline lookup yields CDR1 SGHAT and CDR2 FQNNGV. Molecular barcoded adaptors covering alpha/delta and beta/gamma chains were used on around 370 ng RNA. Using its own MiXCR run on the reads, TCRdb lists one record per CDR3 protein. The sample carries 120,000 or so distinct CDR3 sequences, about an eighth recorded once. This clonotype was observed many times. The antigen is undetermined. The TCR comes from a donor at least 40 years old with multiple myeloma. This chain connects TRBV11-2 to TRBJ2-3, with D possibly called TRBD1 or TRBD2 (6 bases each). The specimen sequenced was a population of CD138-negative cells sorted from bone marrow. In nucleotides, the CDR3 is TGTGCCAGCAGCTTAAGGGGGGCTAGCACAGATACGCAGTATTTT. This codes for CASSLRGASTDTQYF. The entire variable domain, with the rest obtained from reference TRBV11-2 and TRBJ2-3, is as follows: EAGVAQSPRYKIIEKRQSVAFWCNPISGHATLYWYQQILGQGPKLLIQFQNNGVVDDSQLPKDRFSAERLKGVDSTLKIQPAKLEDSAVYLCASSLRGASTDTQYFGPGTRLTVL.